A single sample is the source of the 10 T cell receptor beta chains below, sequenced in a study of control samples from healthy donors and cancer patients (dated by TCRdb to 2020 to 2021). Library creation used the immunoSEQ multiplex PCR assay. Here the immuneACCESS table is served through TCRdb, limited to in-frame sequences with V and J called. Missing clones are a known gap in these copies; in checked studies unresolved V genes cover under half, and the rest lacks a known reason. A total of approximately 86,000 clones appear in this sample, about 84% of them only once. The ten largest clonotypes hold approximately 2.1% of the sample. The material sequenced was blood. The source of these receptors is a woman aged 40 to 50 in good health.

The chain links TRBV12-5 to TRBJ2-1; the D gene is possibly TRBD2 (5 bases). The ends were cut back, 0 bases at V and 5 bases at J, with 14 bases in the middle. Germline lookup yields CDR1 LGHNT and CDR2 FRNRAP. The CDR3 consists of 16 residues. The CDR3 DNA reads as TGTGCTAGTGGTTTGGTCTTAGACGGGGTCCACAATGAGCAGTTCTTC. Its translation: CASGLVLDGVHNEQFF.

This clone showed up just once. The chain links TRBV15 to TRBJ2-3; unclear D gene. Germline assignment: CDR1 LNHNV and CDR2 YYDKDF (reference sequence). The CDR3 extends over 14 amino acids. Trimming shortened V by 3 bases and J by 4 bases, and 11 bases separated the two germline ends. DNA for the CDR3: TGTGCCACCAGCAGGGGCGGCGTGGCAGATACGCAGTATTTT. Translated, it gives CATSRGGVADTQYF.

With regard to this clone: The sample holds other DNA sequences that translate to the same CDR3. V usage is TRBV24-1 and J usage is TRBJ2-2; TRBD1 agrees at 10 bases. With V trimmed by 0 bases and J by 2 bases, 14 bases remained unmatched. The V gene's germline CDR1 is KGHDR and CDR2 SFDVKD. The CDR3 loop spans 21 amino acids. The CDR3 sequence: CATSDLPGQGRGLANTGELFF. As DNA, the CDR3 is TGTGCCACCAGTGATTTGCCGGGACAGGGGCGAGGGCTTGCAAACACCGGGGAGCTGTTTTTT.

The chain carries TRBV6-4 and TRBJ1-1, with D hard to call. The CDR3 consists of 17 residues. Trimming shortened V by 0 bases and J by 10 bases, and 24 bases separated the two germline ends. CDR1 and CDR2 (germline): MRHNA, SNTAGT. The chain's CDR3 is CASSDSPLMRIGWGAFF. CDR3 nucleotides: TGTGCCAGCAGTGACTCCCCCTTGATGAGGATTGGGTGGGGAGCTTTCTTT.

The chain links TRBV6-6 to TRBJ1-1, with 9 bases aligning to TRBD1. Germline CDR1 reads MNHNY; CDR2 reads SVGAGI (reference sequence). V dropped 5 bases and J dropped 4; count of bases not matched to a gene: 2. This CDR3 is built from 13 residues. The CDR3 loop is CASSRTGVTEAFF. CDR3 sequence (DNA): TGTGCCAGCAGTCGGACAGGGGTCACTGAAGCTTTCTTT.

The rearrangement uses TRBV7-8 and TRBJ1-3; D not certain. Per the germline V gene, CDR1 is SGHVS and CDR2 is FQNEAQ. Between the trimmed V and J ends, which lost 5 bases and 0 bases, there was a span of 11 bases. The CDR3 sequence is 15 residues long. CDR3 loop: CASSLNRASGNTIYF. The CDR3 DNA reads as TGTGCCAGCAGCCTAAATCGGGCCTCTGGAAACACCATATATTTT.

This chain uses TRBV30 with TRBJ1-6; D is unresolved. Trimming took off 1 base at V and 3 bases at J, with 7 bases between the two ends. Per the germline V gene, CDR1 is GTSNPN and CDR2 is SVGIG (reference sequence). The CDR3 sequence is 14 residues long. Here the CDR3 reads CAWSGAYYNSPLHF. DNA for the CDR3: TGTGCCTGGAGTGGGGCTTACTATAATTCACCCCTCCACTTT.

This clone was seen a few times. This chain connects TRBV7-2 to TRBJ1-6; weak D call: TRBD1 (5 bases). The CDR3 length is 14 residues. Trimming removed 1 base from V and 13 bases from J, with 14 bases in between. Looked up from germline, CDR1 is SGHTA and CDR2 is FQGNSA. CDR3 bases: TGTGCCAGCAGCTTAGGGAGGGGCGGCGTCCCCCTCCACTTT. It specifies CASSLGRGGVPLHF.

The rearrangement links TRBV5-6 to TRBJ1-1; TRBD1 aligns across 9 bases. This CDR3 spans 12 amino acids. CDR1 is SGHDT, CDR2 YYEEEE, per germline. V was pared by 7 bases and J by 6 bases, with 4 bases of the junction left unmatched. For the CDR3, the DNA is TGTGCCAGCCGCCGGGACAGGGCTGAAGCTTTCTTT. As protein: CASRRDRAEAFF.

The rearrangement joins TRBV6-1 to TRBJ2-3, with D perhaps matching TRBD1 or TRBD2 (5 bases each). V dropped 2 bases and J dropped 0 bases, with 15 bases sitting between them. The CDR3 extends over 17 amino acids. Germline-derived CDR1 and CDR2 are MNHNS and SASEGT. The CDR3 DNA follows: TGTGCCAGCAGTGAAATGAGAGGGGACCGGAGCACAGATACGCAGTATTTT. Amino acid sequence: CASSEMRGDRSTDTQYF.